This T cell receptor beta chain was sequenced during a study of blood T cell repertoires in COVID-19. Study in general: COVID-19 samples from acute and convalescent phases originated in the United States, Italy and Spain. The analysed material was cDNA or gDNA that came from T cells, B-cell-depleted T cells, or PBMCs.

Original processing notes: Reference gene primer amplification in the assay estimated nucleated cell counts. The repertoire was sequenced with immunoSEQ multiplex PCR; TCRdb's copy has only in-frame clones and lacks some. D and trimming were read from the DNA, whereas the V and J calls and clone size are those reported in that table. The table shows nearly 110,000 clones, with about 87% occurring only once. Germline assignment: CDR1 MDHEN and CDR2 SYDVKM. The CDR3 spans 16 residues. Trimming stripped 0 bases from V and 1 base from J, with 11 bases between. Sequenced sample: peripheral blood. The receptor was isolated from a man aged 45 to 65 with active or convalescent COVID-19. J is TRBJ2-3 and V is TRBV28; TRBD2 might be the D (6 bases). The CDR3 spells CASSLWTERGTDTQYF. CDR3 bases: TGTGCCAGCAGTTTATGGACTGAGCGGGGCACAGATACGCAGTATTTT.